The rows below give T cell receptor beta chains drawn from one sample of a study of T cells in Graves' hyperthyroidism and ophthalmopathy. MiXCR was run by TCRdb on the multiplex PCR reads, yielding one entry per CDR3 protein. This table holds hundreds of thousands of distinct CDR3 sequences, around 38% found once. The source material was blood. Receptors originate from a man in his late teens or twenties with Graves' hyperthyroidism. Each CDR3 is given without its conserved first and last residue. The size entry is marked missing in some rows and otherwise reads once, few, many or a size class.

v_call: TRBV9; j_call: TRBJ2-2; clone_size: few; cdr3_aa: ASSVVPGDYTGELF
v_call: TRBV29-1; j_call: TRBJ1-1; clone_size: many; cdr3_aa: SVGQGIDTEAF
v_call: TRBV7-9; j_call: TRBJ2-5; clone_size: few; cdr3_aa: ASSLVVQGRSETQY
v_call: TRBV25-1; j_call: TRBJ2-7; clone_size: .; cdr3_aa: ASSRDWGYEQY
v_call: TRBV10-3; j_call: TRBJ2-3; clone_size: .; cdr3_aa: AISESGGGDTDTQY
v_call: TRBV2; j_call: TRBJ2-5; clone_size: many; cdr3_aa: ASSAGSGGSQETQY
v_call: TRBV7-8; j_call: TRBJ1-1; clone_size: few; cdr3_aa: ASSSGTLWEDTEAF
v_call: TRBV2; j_call: TRBJ2-2; clone_size: few; cdr3_aa: ASGLLDTGELF
v_call: TRBV11-2; j_call: TRBJ2-5; clone_size: few; cdr3_aa: ASSYDGSGSGETQY
v_call: TRBV20-1; j_call: TRBJ2-7; clone_size: .; cdr3_aa: SARSKLSSYEQY
v_call: TRBV6-1; j_call: TRBJ2-2; clone_size: .; cdr3_aa: ASSATSGNTGELF
v_call: TRBV19; j_call: TRBJ2-7; clone_size: many; cdr3_aa: ASSPGDSTYEQY
v_call: TRBV7-2; j_call: TRBJ1-4; clone_size: few; cdr3_aa: ASRLNNEKLF
v_call: TRBV10-3; j_call: TRBJ1-2; clone_size: .; cdr3_aa: AITRTGRYGYT